These 21 T cell receptor beta chains originate from one sample sequenced in a study of T cell repertoires in cytomegalovirus infection. Using its own MiXCR run on the reads, TCRdb lists one record per CDR3 protein. The sample lists just under 550,000 distinct CDR3 sequences, approximately 26% occurring once. The sequenced material came from PBMCs. These receptors all stem from a human donor in good health (CMV status not recorded). Some clones in this sample may be carry-over from other donors' samples.

This clonotype was observed many times. The CDR3 nucleotides read TGTGCCAGCAGAGTATCCGGGACTAGCGGGAGTAATGAGCAGTTCTTC. Protein sequence: CASRVSGTSGSNEQFF. The genes are TRBV12-3 or TRBV12-4 and TRBJ2-1, with 14 nucleotides matching TRBD2. CDR3 size: 16 residues. V lost 6 bases, J lost 7 bases, and 8 bases stayed unmatched.

The rearrangement joins TRBV6-2 or TRBV6-3 to TRBJ2-1; 7 nucleotides match TRBD2. There are 14 residues in the CDR3. The trim removed 7 bases at V and 3 bases at J, leaving 6 bases unmatched. Germline V gene lookup returns CDR1 MNHEY and CDR2 SVGEGT. The chain's CDR3 is CASTRTRGYNEQFF. The DNA for the CDR3 is TGTGCCAGCACCCGGACTAGGGGCTACAATGAGCAGTTCTTC.

This clonotype was observed many times. V and J are TRBV11-2 and TRBJ1-2, with D unclear. Trimming left V 1 base short and J 8 bases short, with 17 bases between. Germline CDR1 reads SGHAT; CDR2 reads FQNNGV. The CDR3 length is 15 residues. The CDR3 DNA follows: TGTGCCAGCAGCTTAGTCGGGAGAGGTTCGAACGGCTACACCTTC. This sequence encodes CASSLVGRGSNGYTF.

CDR3 sequence: CASSLPGQGNTIYF. In nucleotides, the CDR3 is TGTGCCAGCAGCTTACCTGGTCAGGGAAACACCATATATTTT. The chain employs TRBV7-2 and TRBJ1-3; D is unclear. CDR3 length equals 14 residues. Trimming removed 2 bases from V and 4 bases from J, with 9 bases in between. Per the germline V gene, CDR1 is SGHTA and CDR2 is FQGNSA.

This clonotype has at least ten counts. The chain has TRBV6-1 and TRBJ2-7; D could derive from TRBD1 or TRBD2 (6 bases each). V was trimmed by 2 bases and J by 1 base, leaving 12 bases between them. Germline loops: CDR1 MNHNS, CDR2 SASEGT. This CDR3 contains 15 residues. CDR3 residues: CASSERLGGSYEQYV. The DNA of the CDR3 is TGTGCCAGCAGTGAACGCCTAGGGGGGTCCTACGAGCAGTACGTC.

The chain uses TRBV2 and TRBJ2-1, with TRBD2 matching over 8 bases. Per germline, CDR1 SNHLY and CDR2 FYNNEI. The CDR3 runs 14 residues. With 2 bases clipped from V and 5 bases from J, the junction kept 2 bases outside the gene matches. The CDR3 nucleotides read TGTGCCAGCAGTGAAACTAGCGGAAACAATGAGCAGTTCTTC. It translates to CASSETSGNNEQFF.

CDR3 coding DNA: TGTGCCAGCAAGACGGAGCAACTCCAAGAGACCCAGTACTTC. Protein: CASKTEQLQETQYF. The gene calls are TRBV11-2 and TRBJ2-5; D is uncertain. CDR1 SGHAT and CDR2 FQNNGV come from the germline V gene. V lost 7 bases, J lost 1 base, and 13 bases lay in between. The CDR3 has 14 residues.

The chain recombines TRBV12-3 or TRBV12-4 with TRBJ2-1; D not certain. This CDR3 region has 15 residues. Trimming left V 6 bases short and J 2 bases short, with 14 bases between. The CDR3 nucleotides are TGTGCCAGCAGCCCTTCGATAAAAACCTACAATGAGCAGTTCTTC. Translating gives CASSPSIKTYNEQFF.

CDR3 residues: CASSPGTSGSADTQYF. CDR3 bases: TGTGCCAGCAGCCCCGGGACTAGCGGGAGTGCAGATACGCAGTATTTT. This chain links TRBV12-3 or TRBV12-4 with TRBJ2-3; 14 nucleotides align to TRBD2. V gave up 6 bases and J gave up 4 bases; unmatched junction bases: 6. The CDR3 has 16 amino acids.

This clonotype was picked up a small number of times. V usage is TRBV6-2 or TRBV6-3 and J usage is TRBJ1-2, with D unclear. Trimming took off 8 bases at V and 3 bases at J, with 10 bases between the two ends. Germline V CDR1 and CDR2: MNHEY, SVGEGT. The CDR3 contains 12 residues. The DNA for the CDR3 is TGTGCCAGCGGTCCCGGGGACTATGGCTACACCTTC. It translates to CASGPGDYGYTF.

This chain links TRBV18 with TRBJ2-1; 9 bases fit TRBD1. The V gene's germline CDR1 is KGHSH and CDR2 LQKENI. The CDR3 spans 16 residues. J gave up 7 bases and V 0 bases, and 7 bases lay outside the gene matches. The CDR3 DNA reads as TGTGCCAGCTCACCACCGACAGGGGGTACTATGAATGAGCAGTTCTTC. Translating it yields CASSPPTGGTMNEQFF.

This clonotype was recorded at least ten times. This rearrangement joins TRBV7-2 to TRBJ1-1; the match to TRBD1 covers 7 bases. Germline loops: CDR1 SGHTA, CDR2 FQGNSA. The V and J ends lost 5 bases and 5 bases, in that order; junction bases with no gene match: 5. There are 13 residues in the CDR3. In nucleotides, the CDR3 is TGTGCCAGCAGCACGACAGGGAGGACTGAAGCTTTCTTT. Amino acid sequence: CASSTTGRTEAFF.

In its sample, this clonotype was seen a few times. This chain uses TRBV4-1 with TRBJ2-1; unclear D gene. The CDR3 is 12 residues long. V shed 8 bases and J shed 6 bases, with 11 bases lying between them. Germline loops: CDR1 MGHRA, CDR2 YSYEKL. The CDR3, as DNA: TGCGCCAGCGCAATGCCCACCAATGAGCAGTTCTTC. This gives the protein CASAMPTNEQFF.

The chain joins TRBV14 to TRBJ2-1, with a possible D match to TRBD1 (6 bases). The germline V gene encodes CDR1 SGHDN and CDR2 FVKESK. V gave up 1 base and J gave up 6 bases, with 13 bases separating them. CDR3 length: 15 residues. CDR3 residues: CASSQGGTIGNEQFF. The CDR3 DNA reads as TGTGCCAGCAGCCAAGGGGGGACAATTGGCAATGAGCAGTTCTTC.

V gene TRBV19 combines with J gene TRBJ1-2; 8 bases align to TRBD1. Germline CDR1 is LNHDA and CDR2 is SQIVND (reference sequence). The V gene end was trimmed by 7 bases and the J gene end by 0 bases; junction bases not matched to a gene: 16. The CDR3 has 18 residues. CDR3 amino acids: CASTATGEPPRANYGYTF. The CDR3 coding sequence is TGTGCCAGTACTGCGACAGGGGAACCCCCGAGAGCTAACTATGGCTACACCTTC.

CDR3 amino acids: CASRRDRGITEAFF. DNA of the CDR3: TGTGCCAGCAGGAGGGACAGGGGGATCACTGAAGCTTTCTTT. The V gene is TRBV7-9, the J gene TRBJ1-1; 11 positions agree with TRBD1. With 6 bases clipped from V and 4 bases from J, the junction kept 4 bases outside the gene matches. The CDR3 spans 14 residues. Germline values: CDR1 SEHNR, CDR2 FQNEAQ (reference sequence).

In this sample, this clonotype turned up many times. The chain is built from TRBV12-3 or TRBV12-4 and TRBJ2-5; D is ambiguous. V lost 6 bases and J lost 5, with 13 bases in between. This CDR3 comprises 13 residues. The CDR3 DNA follows: TGTGCCAGCAGGCTGGTCTCCGGGGAGACCCAGTACTTC. It yields the protein CASRLVSGETQYF.

This clonotype was detected only once. The chain recombines TRBV30 with TRBJ2-5; D assignment may be TRBD1 or TRBD2 (6 bases each). CDR1 and CDR2 (germline): GTSNPN, SVGIG (reference sequence). Trimming took off 0 bases at V and 4 bases at J, with 12 bases between the two ends. This CDR3 has 14 amino acids. The CDR3 DNA is TGTGCCTGGAGTGTAGGGGGGAGTGGAGAGACCCAGTACTTC. It encodes CAWSVGGSGETQYF. Combining the CDR3 with reference TRBV30 and TRBJ2-5 gives the whole variable domain SQTIHQWPATLVQPVGSPLSLECTVEGTSNPNLYWYRQAAGRGLQLLFYSVGIGQISSEVPQNLSASRPQDRQFILSSKKLLLSDSGFYLCAWSVGGSGETQYFGPGTRLLVL.

This clonotype was found many times. The chain recombines TRBV12-3 or TRBV12-4 with TRBJ2-2, with a possible D match to TRBD1 (6 bases). This CDR3 comprises 16 residues. The V end lost 5 bases, the J end lost 2 bases, and 15 bases lay between the germline ends. CDR3: CASSPQGIGNTGELFF. CDR3 bases: TGTGCCAGCAGTCCTCAGGGGATTGGAAACACCGGGGAGCTGTTTTTT.

The chain is built from TRBV4-3 and TRBJ1-5; 8 bases match TRBD1. Germline V CDR1 and CDR2: LGHNA, YSLEER. The CDR3 loop spans 15 amino acids. J was trimmed by 7 bases and V by 0 bases; bases with no gene match: 5. This chain's CDR3 is CASSQDRQGRQPQHF. In DNA, the CDR3 is TGCGCCAGCAGCCAAGATCGACAGGGGCGCCAGCCCCAGCATTTT.

This clonotype turned up a few times. The chain is built from TRBV12-3 or TRBV12-4 and TRBJ1-4; D is uncertain. There are 14 residues in the CDR3. V was trimmed by 5 bases and J by 4 bases, leaving 11 bases between them. Written as DNA, the CDR3 is TGTGCCAGCAGTGTCCGGGCCGTTAATGAAAAACTGTTTTTT. This codes for CASSVRAVNEKLFF.